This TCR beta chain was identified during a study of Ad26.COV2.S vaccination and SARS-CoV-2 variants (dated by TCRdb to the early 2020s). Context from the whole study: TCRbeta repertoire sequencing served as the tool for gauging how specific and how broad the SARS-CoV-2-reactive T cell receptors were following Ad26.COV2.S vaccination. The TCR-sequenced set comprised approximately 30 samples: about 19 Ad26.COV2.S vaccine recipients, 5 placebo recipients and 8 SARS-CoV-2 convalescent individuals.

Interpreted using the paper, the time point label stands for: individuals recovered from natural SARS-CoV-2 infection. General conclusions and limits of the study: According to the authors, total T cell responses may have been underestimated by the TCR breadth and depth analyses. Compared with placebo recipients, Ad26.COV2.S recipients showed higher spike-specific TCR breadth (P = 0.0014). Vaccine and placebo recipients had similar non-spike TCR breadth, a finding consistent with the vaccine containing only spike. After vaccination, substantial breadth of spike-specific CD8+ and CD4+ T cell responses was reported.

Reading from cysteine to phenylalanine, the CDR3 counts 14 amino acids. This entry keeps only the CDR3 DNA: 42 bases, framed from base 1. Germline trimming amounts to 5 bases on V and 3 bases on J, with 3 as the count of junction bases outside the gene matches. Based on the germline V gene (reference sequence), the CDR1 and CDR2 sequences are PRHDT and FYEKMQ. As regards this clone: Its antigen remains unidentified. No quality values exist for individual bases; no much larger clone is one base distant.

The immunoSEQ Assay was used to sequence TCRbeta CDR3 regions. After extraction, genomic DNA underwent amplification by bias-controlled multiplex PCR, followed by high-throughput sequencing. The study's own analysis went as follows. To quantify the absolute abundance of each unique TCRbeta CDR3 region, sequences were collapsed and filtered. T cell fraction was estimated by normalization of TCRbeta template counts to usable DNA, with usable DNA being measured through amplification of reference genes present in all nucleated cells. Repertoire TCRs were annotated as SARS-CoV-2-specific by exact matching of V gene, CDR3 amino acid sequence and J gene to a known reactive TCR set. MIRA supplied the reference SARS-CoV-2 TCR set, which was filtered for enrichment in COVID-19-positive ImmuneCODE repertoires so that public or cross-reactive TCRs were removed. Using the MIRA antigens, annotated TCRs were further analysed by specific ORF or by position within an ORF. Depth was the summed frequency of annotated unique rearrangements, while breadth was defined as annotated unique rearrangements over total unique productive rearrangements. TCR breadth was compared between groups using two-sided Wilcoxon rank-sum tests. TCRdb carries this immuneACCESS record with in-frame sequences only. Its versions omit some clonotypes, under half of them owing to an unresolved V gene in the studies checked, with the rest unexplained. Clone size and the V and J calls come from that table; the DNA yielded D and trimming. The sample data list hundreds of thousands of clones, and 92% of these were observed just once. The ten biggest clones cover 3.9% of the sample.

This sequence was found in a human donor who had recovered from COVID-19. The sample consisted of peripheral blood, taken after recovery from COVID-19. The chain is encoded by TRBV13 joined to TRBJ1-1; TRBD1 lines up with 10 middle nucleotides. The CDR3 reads CASSAGQGYTEAFF. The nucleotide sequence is TGTGCCAGCAGCGCGGGACAGGGGTACACTGAAGCTTTCTTT.